Sequencing of this T cell receptor (beta chain) was carried out in a study of cytomegalovirus exposure and HLA in healthy donors. Whole-study findings and limits: According to a subsequent analysis, TCR clusters identified in the first cohort showed a tendency to co-occur across the 100 to 150 validation repertoires. Investigators reported about 160 TCR beta chains as tied to cytomegalovirus. In vitro confirmation showed three CMV-associated chains to be CMV antigen specific.

The CDR3 extends over 13 amino acids. V shed 6 bases and J shed 5 bases, with 13 bases lying between them. From germline, CDR1 is SNHLY and CDR2 FYNNEI. The donors belonged to the approximately 120-subject validation cohort, separate from the approximately 670-subject first cohort. Only in-frame clones appear in the TCRdb table, and some are missing; sequencing was by immunoSEQ multiplex PCR. This sample yields hundreds of thousands of clones, of which 80% to 90% are seen a single time; roughly 0.75% belongs to the top ten. About this clone: Its cognate antigen is unknown.

The sample comprised PBMCs. The V and J genes are TRBV2 and TRBJ2-5; possibly TRBD2 for D (5 bases). The receptor was isolated from a woman younger than 35 in good health and CMV-seronegative. The DNA of the CDR3 is TGTGCCAGCAGAGTAGCGTGGCAGGAGACCCAGTACTTC. Translating gives CASRVAWQETQYF.